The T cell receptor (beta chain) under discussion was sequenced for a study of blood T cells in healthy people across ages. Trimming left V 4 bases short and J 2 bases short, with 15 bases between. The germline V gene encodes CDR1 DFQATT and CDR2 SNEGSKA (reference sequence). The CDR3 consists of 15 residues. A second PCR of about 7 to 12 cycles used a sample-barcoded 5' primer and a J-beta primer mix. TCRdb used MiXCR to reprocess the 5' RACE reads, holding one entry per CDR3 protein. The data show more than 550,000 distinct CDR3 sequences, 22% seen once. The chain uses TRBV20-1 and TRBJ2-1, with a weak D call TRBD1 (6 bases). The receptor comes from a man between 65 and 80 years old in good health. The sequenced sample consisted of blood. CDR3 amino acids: CSATITGPPYNEQFF. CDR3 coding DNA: TGCAGTGCTACCATAACAGGGCCCCCCTACAATGAGCAGTTCTTC.